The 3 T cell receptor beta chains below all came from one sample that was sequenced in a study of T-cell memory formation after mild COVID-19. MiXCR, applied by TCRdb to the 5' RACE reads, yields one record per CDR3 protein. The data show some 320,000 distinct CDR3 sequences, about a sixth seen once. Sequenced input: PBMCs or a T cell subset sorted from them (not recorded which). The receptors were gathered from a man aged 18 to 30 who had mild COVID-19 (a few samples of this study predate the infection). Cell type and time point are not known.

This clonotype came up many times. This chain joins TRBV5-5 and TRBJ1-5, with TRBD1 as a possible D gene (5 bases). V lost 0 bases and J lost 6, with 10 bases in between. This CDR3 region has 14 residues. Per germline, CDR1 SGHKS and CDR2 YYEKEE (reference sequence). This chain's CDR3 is CASSLEWGGQPQHF. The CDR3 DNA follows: TGTGCCAGCAGCTTGGAGTGGGGGGGTCAGCCCCAGCATTTT. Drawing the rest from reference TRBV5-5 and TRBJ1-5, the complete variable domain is DAGVTQSPTHLIKTRGQQVTLRCSPISGHKSVSWYQQVLGQGPQFIFQYYEKEERGRGNFPDRFSARQFPNYSSELNVNALLLGDSALYLCASSLEWGGQPQHFGDGTRLSIL.

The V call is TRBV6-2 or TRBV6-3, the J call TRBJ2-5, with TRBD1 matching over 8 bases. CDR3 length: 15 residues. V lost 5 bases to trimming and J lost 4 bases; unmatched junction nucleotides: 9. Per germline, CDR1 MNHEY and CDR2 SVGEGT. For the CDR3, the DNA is TGTGCCAGCAGTCCCGGATGGGACAGGACAGAGACCCAGTACTTC. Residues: CASSPGWDRTETQYF.

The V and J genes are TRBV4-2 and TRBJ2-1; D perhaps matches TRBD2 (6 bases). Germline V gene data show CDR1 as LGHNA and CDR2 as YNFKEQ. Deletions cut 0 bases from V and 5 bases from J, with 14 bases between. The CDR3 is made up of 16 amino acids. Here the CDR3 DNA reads TGTGCCAGCAGCCAAGATACGGCAGGGAGGAACAATGAGCAGTTCTTC. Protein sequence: CASSQDTAGRNNEQFF.